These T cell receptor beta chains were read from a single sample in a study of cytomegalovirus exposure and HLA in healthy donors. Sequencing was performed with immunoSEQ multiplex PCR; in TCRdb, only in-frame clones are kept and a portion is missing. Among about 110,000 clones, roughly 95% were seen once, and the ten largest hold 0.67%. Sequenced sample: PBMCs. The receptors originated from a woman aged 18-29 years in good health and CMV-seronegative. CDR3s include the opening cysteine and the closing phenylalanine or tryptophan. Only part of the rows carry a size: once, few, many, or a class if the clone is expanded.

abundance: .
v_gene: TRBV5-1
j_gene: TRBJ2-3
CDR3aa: CASSSDMTGRTDTQYF

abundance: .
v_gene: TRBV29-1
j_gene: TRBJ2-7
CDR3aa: CSVAQPFPYEQYF

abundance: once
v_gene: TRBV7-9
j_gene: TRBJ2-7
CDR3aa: CASSLDARAYEQYF

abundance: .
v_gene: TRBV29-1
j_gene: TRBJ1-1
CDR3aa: CSALTQEREVGAFF

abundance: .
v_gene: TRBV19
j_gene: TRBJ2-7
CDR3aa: CASSPTTGAYEQYF

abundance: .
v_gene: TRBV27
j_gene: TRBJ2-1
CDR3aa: CASSPRLAVYNEQFF

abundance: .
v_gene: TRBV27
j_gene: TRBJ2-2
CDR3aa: CASSSRTGVTIKYPLFF

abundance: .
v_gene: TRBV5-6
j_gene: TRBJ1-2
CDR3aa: CASSLQGAHYGYTF

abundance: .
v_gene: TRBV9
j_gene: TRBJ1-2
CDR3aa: CASSPSDSNYGYTF

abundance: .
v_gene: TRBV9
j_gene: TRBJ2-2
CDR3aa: CASRRGQGVTGELFF

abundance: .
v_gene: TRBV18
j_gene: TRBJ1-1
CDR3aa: CASSHRAENTEAFF

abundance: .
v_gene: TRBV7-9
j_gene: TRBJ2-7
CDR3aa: CASSLGAYEQYF

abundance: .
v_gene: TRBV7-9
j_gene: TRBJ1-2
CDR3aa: CASSPDLGGYTF

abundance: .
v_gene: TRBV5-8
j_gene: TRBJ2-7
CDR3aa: CASSLLISGADSYEQYF

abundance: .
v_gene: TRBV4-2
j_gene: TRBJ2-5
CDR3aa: CASSQDFGLAGGRETQYF

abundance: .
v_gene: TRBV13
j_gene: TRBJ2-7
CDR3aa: CASSFAEGADEQYF

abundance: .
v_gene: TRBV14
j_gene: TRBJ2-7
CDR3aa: CASSQGSGSYYEQYF

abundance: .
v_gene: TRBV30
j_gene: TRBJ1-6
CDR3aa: CAWSGSRGFNNSPLHF

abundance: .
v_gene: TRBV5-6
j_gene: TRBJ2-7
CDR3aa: CASSLWDRGEQYF

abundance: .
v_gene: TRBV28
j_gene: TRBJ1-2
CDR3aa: CASAPGRNYGYTF

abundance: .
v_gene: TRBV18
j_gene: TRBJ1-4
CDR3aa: CASSPWADRDDEKLFF

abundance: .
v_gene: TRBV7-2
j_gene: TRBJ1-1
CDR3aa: CASSKGGGAGWAEAFF

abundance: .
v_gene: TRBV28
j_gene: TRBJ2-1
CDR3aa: CASMKLGQGKRAHEQFF

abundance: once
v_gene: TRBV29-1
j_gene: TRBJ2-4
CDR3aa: CSVEGQNKNIQYF

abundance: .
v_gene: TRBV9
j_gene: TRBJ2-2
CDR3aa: CASKRGGDTGELFF

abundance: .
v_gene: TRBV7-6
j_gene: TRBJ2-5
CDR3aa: CASSRMTAQETQYF

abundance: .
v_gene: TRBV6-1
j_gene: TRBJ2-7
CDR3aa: CASTQNAGYEQYF

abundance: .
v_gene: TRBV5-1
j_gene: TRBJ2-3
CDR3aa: CASSLDRGTTDTQYF

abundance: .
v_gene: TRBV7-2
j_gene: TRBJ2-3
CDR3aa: CASSPGGAGTDTQYF

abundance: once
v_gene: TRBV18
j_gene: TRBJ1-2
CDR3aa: CASSPSGRGGYTF

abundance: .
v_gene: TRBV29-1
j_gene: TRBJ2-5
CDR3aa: CSVQGGPETQYF

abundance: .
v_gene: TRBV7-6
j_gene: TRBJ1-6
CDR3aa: CASSFRPQGSLVRTLHF

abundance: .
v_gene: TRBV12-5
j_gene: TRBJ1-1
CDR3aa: CASGGTGGTEAFF

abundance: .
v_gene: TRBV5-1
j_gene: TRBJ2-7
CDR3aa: CASSLEYPGQGDEQYF

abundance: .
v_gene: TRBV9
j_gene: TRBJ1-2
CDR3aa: CASSVVQGGYTF

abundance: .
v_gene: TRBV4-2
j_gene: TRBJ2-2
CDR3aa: CASSSWLAGSGELFF

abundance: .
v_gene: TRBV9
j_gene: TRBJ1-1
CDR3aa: CASSVGQGGAEAFF

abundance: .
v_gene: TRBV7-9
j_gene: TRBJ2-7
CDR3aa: CASSATVDRSEQYF

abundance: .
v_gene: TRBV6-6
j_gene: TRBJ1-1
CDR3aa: CASSSPGQGIEAFF

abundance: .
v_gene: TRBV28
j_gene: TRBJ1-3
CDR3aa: CASRTPGLSGNTIYF

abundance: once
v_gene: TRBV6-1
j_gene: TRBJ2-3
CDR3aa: CASSETPGQADTQYF

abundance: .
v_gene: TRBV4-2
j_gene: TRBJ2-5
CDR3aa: CASSQELAGGGEETQYF

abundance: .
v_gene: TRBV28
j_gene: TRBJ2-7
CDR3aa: CASSTNPGEVQYF

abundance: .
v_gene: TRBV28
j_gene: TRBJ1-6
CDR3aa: CASSLLDRDNSPLHF

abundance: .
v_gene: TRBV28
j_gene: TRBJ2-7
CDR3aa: CASSFVWGGVSYEQYF

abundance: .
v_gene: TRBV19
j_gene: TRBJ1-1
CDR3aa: CASSIDWANTEAFF

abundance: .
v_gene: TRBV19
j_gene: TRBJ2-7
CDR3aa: CASSIDQRGYYEQYF

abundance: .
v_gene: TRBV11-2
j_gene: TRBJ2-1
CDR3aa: CASSARLAGTGNEQFF

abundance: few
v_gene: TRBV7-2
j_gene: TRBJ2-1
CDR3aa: CASSRKGQYNEQFF

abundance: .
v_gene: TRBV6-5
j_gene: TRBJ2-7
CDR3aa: CASSYGGSGTEQYF

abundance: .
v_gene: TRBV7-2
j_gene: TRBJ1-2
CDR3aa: CASMLGRSNYGYTF

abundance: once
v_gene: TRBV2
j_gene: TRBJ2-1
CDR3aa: CASRGTGGLNEQFF

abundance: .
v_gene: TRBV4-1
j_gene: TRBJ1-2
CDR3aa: CAGWRAEFRYGYTF

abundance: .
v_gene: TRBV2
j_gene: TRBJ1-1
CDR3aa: CASSRGQGGIEAFF

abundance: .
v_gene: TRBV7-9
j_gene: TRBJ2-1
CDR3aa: CASSLSDNEQFF

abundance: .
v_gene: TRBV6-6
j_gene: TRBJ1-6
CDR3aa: CASSSPPGGIEPLHF

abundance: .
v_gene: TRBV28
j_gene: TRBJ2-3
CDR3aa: CASSSSTGGTTDTQYF

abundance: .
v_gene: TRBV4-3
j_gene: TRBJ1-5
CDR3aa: CASSQDFSRVRNQPQHF

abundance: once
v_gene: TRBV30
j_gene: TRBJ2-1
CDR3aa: CAWSHPLAGTMGNEQFF

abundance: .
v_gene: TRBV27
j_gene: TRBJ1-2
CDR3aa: CASRPTGAGYGYTF